This T cell receptor (beta chain) appears in the sequencing data of a study of cytomegalovirus exposure and HLA in healthy donors. On the study more broadly: A later analysis reported the same platform for the 100 to 150 validation repertoires and the approximately 640 first-cohort repertoires.

The protocol was immunoSEQ multiplex PCR, while the TCRdb copy is restricted to in-frame clones and leaves out a portion. The data hold roughly 70,000 clones, with about 97% observed a single time. The germline V and J ends were trimmed by 6 bases and 5 bases, with 17 bases remaining between them. CDR1 is MDHEN and CDR2 is SYDVKM in the germline V gene. The CDR3 runs 15 residues. Donors were drawn from the approximately 130-subject validation cohort, separate from the approximately 670-subject first cohort. The sequence was obtained from a woman between 18 and 29 years old in good health and CMV-seropositive. What was sequenced was PBMCs. The chain combines TRBV28 with TRBJ2-1, with a tentative D call TRBD1 (5 bases). The CDR3 DNA reads TGTGCCAGCAGATGGTTAACAGGTTTTAACAATGAGCAGTTCTTC. This translates into CASRWLTGFNNEQFF.